This T cell receptor beta chain derives from a study of T cell clonality in common variable immunodeficiency (dated by TCRdb to between 2014 and 2016). The study at large found these results: According to the authors, figuring out what caused the increased clonality in CVID would require sequencing the repertoires of T cell subpopulations. Healthy controls shared more TCRbeta clones with each other than CVID subjects shared among themselves (p < 0.0001). CVID TCRbeta sequences were reported to have fewer deletions and N-nucleotide insertions and to lack highly modified clones with 13 or more V deletions. TCRbeta clonality was higher in CVID subjects than in healthy controls (t-test p = 0.018), and the increase was most characteristic of about a third of subjects. Even though DNA input was the same, control samples had an average of roughly 76,000 unique sequences each, compared with roughly 32,000 in CVID samples. Correlations of repertoire features with clinical complications were constrained by heterogeneity among patients within the CVID cohort.

The junction shows trimming of 6 bases on V and 1 base on J, plus 17 bases between the germline ends. The CDR3, cysteine through phenylalanine, is 16 amino acids long. Shown are 39 bases from within the CDR3, in frame from base 1. From the germline V gene, CDR1 is ENHRY and CDR2 is SYGVKD. Equivalent amounts of genomic DNA from CVID and control samples were used as sequencing input. For every sample, a 60 bp segment covering the rearranged TCRbeta CDR3 region was amplified and then sequenced. TCRbeta amplification used the immunoSEQ assay, a bias-corrected multiplex PCR with high-throughput sequencing. From the authors' description of their analysis: Every unique nucleotide sequence was considered a clone and was annotated with V, D and J genes, copy number and frequency. Sequences were labeled productive if in frame, and non-productive if out of frame or containing stop codons. As previously described, clonality was computed from Shannon's entropy. The predicted amino acid sequences of productive clones were used to derive the mean CDR3 Kyte-Doolittle hydropathy. Scaled V gene usage was hierarchically clustered using Manhattan distance and complete linkage with the R hclust function. Sharing of clones by CDR3 amino acid sequence was evaluated by resampling 12 repertoires per group over 100 rounds. The repertoires were searched for around 65 published EBV-specific and some 240 published CMV-specific TCRbeta sequences. Analysis left out a couple of CVID samples that produced under 10,000 sequences, so fewer than 50 CVID repertoires remained. This is the immuneACCESS table as TCRdb keeps it, with only in-frame sequences that have V and J called. A part of the clones is gone; compared with another copy, unresolved V genes explain less than half, and the rest is unexplained. The V and J calls and clone size come from that table; D and trimming were worked out from the DNA. The sample comprises roughly 60,000 clones, and every one was counted more than once. Together, the top ten hold about 1.5% of the sample.

This clone appeared many times. The clone's antigen remains unknown. The CDR3 extends 3 residues past the end of the read, so its final part is completed from the germline J gene. Predominantly Caucasian heritage was noted among both the CVID patients and the healthy controls. From each donor, roughly 4.5 to 8 ml of heparinized peripheral whole blood was collected. Genomic DNA from adults with common variable immune deficiency (CVID) and from healthy adult controls was used to sequence TCRbeta CDR3 repertoires. The control group was made up of about 22 healthy adult volunteers (10 male and approximately twelve female) whose ages ranged from about 23 to 66 years, with a mean age of nearly 35. Diluted blood was density-centrifuged over Hypaque 1077 or Ficoll-Paque to isolate peripheral blood mononuclear cells. Unsorted mononuclear cells served as the source of genomic DNA, which was extracted either by Qiagen column purification or by a centrifugation-based method.

Rearrangement joined TRBV10-3 to TRBJ2-3; the D gene is perhaps TRBD2, from 7 matching bases. The sequencing input was peripheral blood mononuclear cells. This receptor was identified in a person aged 18-70 years in good health. Incomplete CDR3 DNA: TGTGCCATCAGGGTTCGGGGGGCTGAGCGCACAGATACG. This codes for CAIRVRGAERTDT. The full CDR3 protein reads CAIRVRGAERTDTQYF.